This T cell receptor beta chain was captured in a study of blood T cell repertoires in COVID-19. Study information: Italy, Spain and the United States were the sources of the convalescent and acute COVID-19 samples. T cells, B-cell-depleted T cells, or PBMCs supplied cDNA or gDNA.

The CDR3 has 14 amino acids. Trimming removed 8 bases from V and 0 bases from J; junction bases left unmatched: 7. CDR1 is SQVTM and CDR2 is ANQGSEA in the germline V gene. Original processing notes: The assay estimated nucleated cells by amplifying reference gene primers. Here immunoSEQ multiplex PCR was the method, and the copy in TCRdb shows in-frame clones only, minus some. V and J calls and clone size are copied from that table; D and trimming were computed from the DNA. Of about 300,000 clones listed, approximately 90% are singletons. This clonotype was obtained from a woman aged 45-65 years with COVID-19, enrolled during active disease. The J gene is TRBJ1-3, the V gene TRBV29-1, with 7 bases matching TRBD1. The sequencing input was peripheral blood. The CDR3 DNA reads as TGCAGCATACGACAGGGCCTCTCTGGAAACACCATATATTTT. Amino acids: CSIRQGLSGNTIYF.